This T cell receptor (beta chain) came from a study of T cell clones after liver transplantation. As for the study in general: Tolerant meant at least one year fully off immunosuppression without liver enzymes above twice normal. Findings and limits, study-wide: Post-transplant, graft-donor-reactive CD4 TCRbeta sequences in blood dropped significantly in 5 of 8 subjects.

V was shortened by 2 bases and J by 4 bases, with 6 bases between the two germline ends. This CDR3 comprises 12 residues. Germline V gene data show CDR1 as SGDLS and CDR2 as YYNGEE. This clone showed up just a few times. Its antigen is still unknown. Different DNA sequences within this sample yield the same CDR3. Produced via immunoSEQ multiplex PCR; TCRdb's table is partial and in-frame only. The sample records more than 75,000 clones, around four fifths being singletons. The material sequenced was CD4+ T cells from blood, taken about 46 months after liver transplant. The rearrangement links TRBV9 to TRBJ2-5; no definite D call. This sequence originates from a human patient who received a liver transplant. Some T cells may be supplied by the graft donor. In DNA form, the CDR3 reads TGTGCCAGCAGCGTCGGCGGAGAGACCCAGTACTTC. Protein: CASSVGGETQYF.